The clone carrying this TCR beta chain occurred a few times. Its target is unknown. The CDR3 contains 14 residues. Germline assignment: CDR1 SEHNR and CDR2 FQNEAQ (reference sequence). Trimming cost V 1 base and J 4 bases, with 7 bases left between them. The whole isolated RNA underwent reverse transcription, so sequencing captured expressed TCRB transcripts. Method: immunoSEQ multiplex PCR; TCRdb's copy keeps in-frame clones and lacks some. The repertoire consists of about 150,000 clones, with over 8.5% occurring once and the leading ten covering about 1.9%. These data originate in a study of beta chain features in type 1 diabetes. Study findings and constraints: A possible short-template PCR bias applies equally to patients and controls.

J is TRBJ2-2 and V is TRBV7-9; no clear D gene. The receptor was derived from a man aged 18 to 30 in good health. The sequencing sample was made of central memory CD4+ T cells from blood. The DNA for the CDR3 is TGTGCCAGCAGCTTAGATGTAGGCACCGGGGAGCTGTTTTTT. This sequence encodes CASSLDVGTGELFF.